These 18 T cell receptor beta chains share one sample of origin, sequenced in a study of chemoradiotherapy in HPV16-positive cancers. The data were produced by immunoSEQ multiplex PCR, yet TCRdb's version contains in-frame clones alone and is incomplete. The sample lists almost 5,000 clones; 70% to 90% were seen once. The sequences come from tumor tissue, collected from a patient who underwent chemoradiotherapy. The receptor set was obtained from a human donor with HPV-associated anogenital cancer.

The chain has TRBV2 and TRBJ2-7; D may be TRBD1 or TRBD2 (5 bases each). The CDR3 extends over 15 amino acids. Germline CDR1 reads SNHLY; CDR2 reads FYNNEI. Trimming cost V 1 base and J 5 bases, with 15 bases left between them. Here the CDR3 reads CASSEERGWDDEQYF. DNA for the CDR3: TGTGCCAGCAGTGAAGAACGGGGCTGGGATGACGAGCAGTACTTC.

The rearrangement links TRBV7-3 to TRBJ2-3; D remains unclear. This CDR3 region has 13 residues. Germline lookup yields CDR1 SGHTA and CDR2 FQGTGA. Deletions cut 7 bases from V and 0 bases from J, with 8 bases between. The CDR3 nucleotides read TGTGCCAGCACCGTCAGCAGCACAGATACGCAGTATTTT. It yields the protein CASTVSSTDTQYF.

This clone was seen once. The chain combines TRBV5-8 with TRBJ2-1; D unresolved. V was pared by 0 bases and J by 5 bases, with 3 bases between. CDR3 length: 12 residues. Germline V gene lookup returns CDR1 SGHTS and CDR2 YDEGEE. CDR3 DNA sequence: TGTGCCAGCAGCTTGGCGGACAATGAGCAGTTCTTC. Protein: CASSLADNEQFF. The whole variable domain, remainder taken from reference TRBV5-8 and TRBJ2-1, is EAGVTQSPTHLIKTRGQQATLRCSPISGHTSVYWYQQALGLGLQFLLWYDEGEERNRGNFPPRFSGRQFPNYSSELNVNALELEDSALYLCASSLADNEQFFGPGTRLTVL.

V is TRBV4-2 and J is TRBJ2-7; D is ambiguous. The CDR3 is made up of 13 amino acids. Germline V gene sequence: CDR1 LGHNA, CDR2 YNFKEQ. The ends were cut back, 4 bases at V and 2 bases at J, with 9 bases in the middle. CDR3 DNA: TGTGCCAGCAGCCGGGAAGTCCCCTACGAGCAGTACTTC. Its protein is CASSREVPYEQYF.

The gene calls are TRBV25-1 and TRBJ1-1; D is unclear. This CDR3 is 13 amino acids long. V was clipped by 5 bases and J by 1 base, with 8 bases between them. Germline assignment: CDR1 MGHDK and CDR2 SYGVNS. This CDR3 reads CASSSDGNTEAFF. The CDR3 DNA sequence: TGTGCCAGCAGTTCGGACGGGAACACTGAAGCTTTCTTT.

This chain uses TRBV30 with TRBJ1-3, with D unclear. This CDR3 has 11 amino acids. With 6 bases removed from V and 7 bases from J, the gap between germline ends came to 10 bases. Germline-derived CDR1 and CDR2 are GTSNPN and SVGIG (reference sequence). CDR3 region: CACGFGNTIYF. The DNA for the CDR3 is TGTGCCTGTGGTTTCGGGAACACCATATATTTT.

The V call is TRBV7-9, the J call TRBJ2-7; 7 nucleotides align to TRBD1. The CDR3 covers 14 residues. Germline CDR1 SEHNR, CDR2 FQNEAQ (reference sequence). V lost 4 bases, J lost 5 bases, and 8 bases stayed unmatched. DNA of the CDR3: TGTGCCAGCAGCTATTGGGTGACAGGGAACGAGCAGTACTTC. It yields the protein CASSYWVTGNEQYF.

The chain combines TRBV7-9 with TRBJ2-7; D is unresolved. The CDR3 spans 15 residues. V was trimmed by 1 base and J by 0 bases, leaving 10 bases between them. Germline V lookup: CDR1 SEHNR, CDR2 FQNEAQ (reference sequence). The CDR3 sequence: CASSLGDGPSYEQYF. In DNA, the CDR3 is TGTGCCAGCAGCTTAGGTGACGGACCCTCCTACGAGCAGTACTTC.

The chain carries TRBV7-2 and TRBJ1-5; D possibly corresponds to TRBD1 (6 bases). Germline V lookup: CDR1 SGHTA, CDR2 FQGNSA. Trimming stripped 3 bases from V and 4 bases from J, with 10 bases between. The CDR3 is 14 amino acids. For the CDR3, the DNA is TGTGCCAGCAGCTTCGGCGACAGGAATCAGCCCCAGCATTTT. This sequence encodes CASSFGDRNQPQHF.

As DNA, the CDR3 is TGTGCCAGCAGCGGAGAGACCCAGTACTTC. Protein: CASSGETQYF. This sequence joins TRBV2 and TRBJ2-5; D call uncertain. The germline V gene has CDR1 SNHLY and CDR2 FYNNEI. The CDR3 loop spans 10 amino acids. Trimming took off 6 bases at V and 4 bases at J, with 3 bases between the two ends.

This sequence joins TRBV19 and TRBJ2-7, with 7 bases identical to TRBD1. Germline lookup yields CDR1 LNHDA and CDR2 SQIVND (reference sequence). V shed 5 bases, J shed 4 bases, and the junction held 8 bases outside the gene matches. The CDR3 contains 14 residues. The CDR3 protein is CASSPRQGEYEQYF. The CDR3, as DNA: TGTGCCAGTAGTCCCCGACAGGGCGAGTACGAGCAGTACTTC. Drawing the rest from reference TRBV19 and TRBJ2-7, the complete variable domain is DGGITQSPKYLFRKEGQNVTLSCEQNLNHDAMYWYRQDPGQGLRLIYYSQIVNDFQKGDIAEGYSVSREKKESFPLTVTSAQKNPTAFYLCASSPRQGEYEQYFGPGTRLTVT.

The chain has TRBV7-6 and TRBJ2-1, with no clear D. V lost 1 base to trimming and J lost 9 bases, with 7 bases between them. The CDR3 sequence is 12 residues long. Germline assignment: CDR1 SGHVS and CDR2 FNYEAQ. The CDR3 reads CASSLDRREQFF. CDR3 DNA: TGTGCCAGCAGCTTAGACAGACGTGAGCAGTTCTTC.

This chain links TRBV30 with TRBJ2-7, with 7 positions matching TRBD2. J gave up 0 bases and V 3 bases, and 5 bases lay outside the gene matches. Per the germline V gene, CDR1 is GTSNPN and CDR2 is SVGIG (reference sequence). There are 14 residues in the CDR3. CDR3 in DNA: TGTGCCTGGAGAAGGGAGGGAACCTCCTACGAGCAGTACTTC. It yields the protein CAWRREGTSYEQYF. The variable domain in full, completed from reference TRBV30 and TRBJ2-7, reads SQTIHQWPATLVQPVGSPLSLECTVEGTSNPNLYWYRQAAGRGLQLLFYSVGIGQISSEVPQNLSASRPQDRQFILSSKKLLLSDSGFYLCAWRREGTSYEQYFGPGTRLTVT.

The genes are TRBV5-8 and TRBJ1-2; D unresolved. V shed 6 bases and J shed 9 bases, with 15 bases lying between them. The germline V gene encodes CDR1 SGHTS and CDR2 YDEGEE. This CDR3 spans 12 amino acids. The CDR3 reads CASTFERVRYTF. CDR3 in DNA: TGTGCCAGCACCTTTGAGAGGGTTCGCTACACCTTC.

The CDR3 DNA follows: TGTGCCAGCAGTTTTTCGCGAGATAATACGCAGTATTTT. Translating it yields CASSFSRDNTQYF. The chain joins TRBV27 to TRBJ2-3, with D unclear. CDR1 is MNHEY, CDR2 SMNVEV, per germline (reference sequence). The CDR3 length is 13 residues. Trimming left V 3 bases short and J 7 bases short, with 11 bases between.

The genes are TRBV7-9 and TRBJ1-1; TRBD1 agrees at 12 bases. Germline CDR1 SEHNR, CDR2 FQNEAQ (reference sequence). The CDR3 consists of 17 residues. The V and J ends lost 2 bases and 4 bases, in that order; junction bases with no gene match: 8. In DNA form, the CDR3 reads TGTGCCAGCAGCTTATCTCCGGGACAGGGGGCAAGCACTGAAGCTTTCTTT. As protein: CASSLSPGQGASTEAFF.

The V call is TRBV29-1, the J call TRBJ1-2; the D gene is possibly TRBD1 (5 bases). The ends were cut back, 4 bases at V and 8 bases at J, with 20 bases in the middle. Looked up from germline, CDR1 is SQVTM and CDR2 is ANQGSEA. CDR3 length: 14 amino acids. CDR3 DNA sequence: TGCAGCGTTGGGGGCGGGGAGGTCGCGGGCGGCTACACCTTC. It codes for CSVGGGEVAGGYTF.

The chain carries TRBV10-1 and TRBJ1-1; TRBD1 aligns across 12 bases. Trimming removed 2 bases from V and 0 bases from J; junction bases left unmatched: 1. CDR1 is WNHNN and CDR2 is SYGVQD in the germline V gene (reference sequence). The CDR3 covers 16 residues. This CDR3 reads CASSEGTGGLNTEAFF. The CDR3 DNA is TGCGCCAGCAGTGAGGGGACAGGGGGCCTGAACACTGAAGCTTTCTTT.